Below are 10 T cell receptor beta chains sequenced from a single sample in a study of T cells in Graves' hyperthyroidism and ophthalmopathy. Researchers took RNA transcripts and amplified the TCR beta CDR3 regions from them. With the HTBI primer set, the TCR CDR3 went through a first round of RT-PCR. MiXCR, applied by TCRdb to the multiplex PCR reads, yields one record per CDR3 protein. This table has hundreds of thousands of distinct CDR3 sequences, just under 20% appearing once. Sequenced sample: blood. The receptors come from a man aged 35 to 55 with Graves' ophthalmopathy.

Ten or more counts support this clonotype. The chain carries TRBV12-3 or TRBV12-4 and TRBJ1-1, with 7 bases matching TRBD1. V dropped 5 bases and J dropped 2; count of bases not matched to a gene: 11. The CDR3 runs 16 residues. DNA for the CDR3: TGTGCCAGCAGTCCCCGAGGGGGCGGTGGAAACACTGAAGCTTTCTTT. This codes for CASSPRGGGGNTEAFF.

This chain uses TRBV10-1 with TRBJ2-5, with 7 positions matching TRBD1. Germline loops: CDR1 WNHNN, CDR2 SYGVQD (reference sequence). The CDR3 loop spans 16 amino acids. Losses at the gene ends were 3 bases for V and 5 bases for J; bases not matched to a gene: 12. In DNA, the CDR3 is TGCGCCAGCAGTGATACTCAGGGCAGGGGGTACGAGACCCAGTACTTC. Its translation is CASSDTQGRGYETQYF.

This clonotype was observed a handful of times. J is TRBJ2-1 and V is TRBV12-3 or TRBV12-4, with D tentatively TRBD1 (7 bases). The V end was cut by 3 bases, the J end by 8 bases, with 14 bases between. This CDR3 has 14 residues. CDR3 region: CASSFRQGGDEQFF. In DNA form, the CDR3 reads TGTGCCAGCAGTTTTCGGCAGGGGGGCGATGAGCAGTTCTTC.

This clonotype was seen many times. The rearrangement links TRBV12-3 or TRBV12-4 to TRBJ1-5; TRBD1 is a possible D gene (6 bases). The CDR3 spans 12 residues. V was cut by 6 bases and J by 5 bases, with 8 bases left in between. The CDR3 spells CASRRGDQPQHF. CDR3 DNA sequence: TGTGCCAGCAGAAGGGGGGATCAGCCCCAGCATTTT.

This rearrangement joins TRBV2 to TRBJ1-3, with D unclear. There are 14 residues in the CDR3. Trimming left V 7 bases short and J 4 bases short, with 14 bases between. Germline CDR1 reads SNHLY; CDR2 reads FYNNEI. The CDR3 region is CASTTGLAGNTIYF. DNA of the CDR3: TGTGCCAGCACCACGGGGTTAGCCGGAAACACCATATATTTT.

The chain has TRBV2 and TRBJ2-1; the D is unclear. Germline V gene sequence: CDR1 SNHLY, CDR2 FYNNEI. V lost 6 bases to trimming and J lost 9 bases, with 15 bases between them. The CDR3 length is 13 residues. The CDR3 DNA is TGTGCCAGCAGGGCCGGGTCGCAGGCTGAGCAGTTCTTC. It codes for CASRAGSQAEQFF.

Note on this clonotype: At one of its ends the junction is not consistent with the germline gene, which may arise from a read error. J is TRBJ2-2 and V is TRBV4-1; D is perhaps TRBD2 (5 bases). This CDR3 contains 14 residues. Germline V gene sequence: CDR1 MGHRA, CDR2 YSYEKL. CDR3 in DNA: TGCGCCAGCAGCCAAGTGTTGAACACCGGGAAGCTGTTTTTT. The encoded protein is CASSQVLNTGKLFF.

The V gene is TRBV2, the J gene TRBJ1-4, with a tentative D call TRBD1 (5 bases). This CDR3 has 14 amino acids. The germline CDR1 and CDR2 sequences are SNHLY and FYNNEI. V lost 0 bases and J lost 8, with 10 bases in between. The CDR3 bases are TGTGCCAGCAGTGAAGCGGGAAAGGGGGAAAAACTGTTTTTT. Translated: CASSEAGKGEKLFF.

V usage is TRBV20-1 and J usage is TRBJ2-7; D call uncertain. The germline V gene has CDR1 DFQATT and CDR2 SNEGSKA (reference sequence). The CDR3 totals 12 residues. V lost 3 bases and J lost 9, with 15 bases in between. The CDR3 is CSASPDLLGQYF. CDR3 nucleotide sequence: TGCAGTGCTAGTCCCGACCTTCTGGGGCAGTACTTC.

This clonotype was picked up many times. The chain employs TRBV28 and TRBJ2-3, with 11 bases aligning to TRBD2. The CDR3 runs to 16 residues. Trimming took 6 bases from V and 9 from J; bases not matched to a gene: 14. Per the germline V gene, CDR1 is MDHEN and CDR2 is SYDVKM. This CDR3 reads CASSRGTSGGALTQYF. CDR3 DNA: TGTGCCAGCAGCCGAGGCACTAGCGGGGGTGCCTTAACGCAGTATTTT.